This T cell receptor beta chain was profiled in a study of blood T cell repertoires in COVID-19. This CDR3 is 17 amino acids long. V was pared by 4 bases and J by 0 bases, with 18 bases between. Germline CDR1 MGHRA, CDR2 YSYEKL. Methods used by the authors: Researchers report that nucleated cell counts were estimated from reference gene primer amplification. Clones were sequenced by immunoSEQ multiplex PCR, and TCRdb holds only the in-frame ones, with some missing. V, J and clone size are those of that table, while D and trimming were read from the DNA. There are fewer than 50,000 clones in the sample; just under 85% occur only once, and around 5% lies in the top ten.

Sequenced input: peripheral blood. This TCR came from a man in his forties or fifties with active COVID-19. The chain couples TRBV4-1 to TRBJ1-1, with D tentatively TRBD1 (6 bases). The CDR3 here is CASSPTGTPSMNTEAFF. Written as DNA, the CDR3 is TGCGCCAGCAGCCCTACCGGGACACCCTCCATGAACACTGAAGCTTTCTTT.